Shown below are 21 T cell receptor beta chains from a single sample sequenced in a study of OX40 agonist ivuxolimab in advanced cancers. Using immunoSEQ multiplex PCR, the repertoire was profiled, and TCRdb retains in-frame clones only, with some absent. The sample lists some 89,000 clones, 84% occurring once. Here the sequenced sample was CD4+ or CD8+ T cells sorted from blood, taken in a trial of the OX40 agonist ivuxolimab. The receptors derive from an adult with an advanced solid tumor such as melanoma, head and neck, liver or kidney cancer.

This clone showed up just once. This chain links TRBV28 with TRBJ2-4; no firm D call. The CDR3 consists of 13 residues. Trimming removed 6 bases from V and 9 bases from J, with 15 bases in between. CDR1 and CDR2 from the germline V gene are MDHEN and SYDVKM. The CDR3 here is CASRLKPEGIQYF. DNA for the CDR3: TGTGCCAGCAGGCTCAAGCCCGAAGGCATTCAGTACTTC.

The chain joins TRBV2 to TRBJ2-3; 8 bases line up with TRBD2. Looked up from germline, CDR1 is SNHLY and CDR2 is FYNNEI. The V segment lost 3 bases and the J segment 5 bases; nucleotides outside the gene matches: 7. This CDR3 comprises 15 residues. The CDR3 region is CASSEGTRGGDTQYF. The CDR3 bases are TGTGCCAGCAGTGAGGGGACTAGGGGAGGAGATACGCAGTATTTT.

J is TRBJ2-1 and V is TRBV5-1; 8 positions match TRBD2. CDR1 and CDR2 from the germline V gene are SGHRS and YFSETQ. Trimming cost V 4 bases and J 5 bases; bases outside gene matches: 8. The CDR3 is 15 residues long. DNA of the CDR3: TGCGCCAGCAGCAGTTTAAGCGGGGGCGACAATGAGCAGTTCTTC. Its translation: CASSSLSGGDNEQFF.

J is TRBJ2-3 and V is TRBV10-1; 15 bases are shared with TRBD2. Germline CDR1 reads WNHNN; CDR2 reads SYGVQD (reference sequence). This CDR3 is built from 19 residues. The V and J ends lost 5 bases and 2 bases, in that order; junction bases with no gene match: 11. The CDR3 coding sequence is TGCGCCAGCAGTTCCGGACTAGCGGGGGGGCCACGAGTCACAGATACGCAGTATTTT. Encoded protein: CASSSGLAGGPRVTDTQYF.

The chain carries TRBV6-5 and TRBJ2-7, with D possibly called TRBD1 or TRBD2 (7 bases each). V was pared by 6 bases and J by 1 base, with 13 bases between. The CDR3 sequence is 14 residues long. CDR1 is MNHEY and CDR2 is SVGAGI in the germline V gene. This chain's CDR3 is CASRPGGGSYEQYF. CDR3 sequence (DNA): TGTGCCAGCAGGCCAGGGGGGGGATCCTACGAGCAGTACTTC.

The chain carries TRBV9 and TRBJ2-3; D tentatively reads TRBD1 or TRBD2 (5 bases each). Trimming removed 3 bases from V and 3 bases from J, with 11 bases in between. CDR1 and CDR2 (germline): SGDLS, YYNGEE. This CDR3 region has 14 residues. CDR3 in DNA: TGTGCCAGCAGCGCCGGGACCGCAACAGATACGCAGTATTTT. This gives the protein CASSAGTATDTQYF. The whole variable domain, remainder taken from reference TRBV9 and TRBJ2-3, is DSGVTQTPKHLITATGQRVTLRCSPRSGDLSVYWYQQSLDQGLQFLIQYYNGEERAKGNILERFSAQQFPDLHSELNLSSLELGDSALYFCASSAGTATDTQYFGPGTRLTVL.

CDR3 residues: CASSLAPGRYSPLHF. In DNA, the CDR3 is TGCGCCAGCAGCTTGGCGCCCGGGCGGTATTCACCCCTCCACTTT. This chain connects TRBV5-1 to TRBJ1-6; no clear D. The CDR3 has 15 residues. V dropped 0 bases and J dropped 8 bases, with 12 bases sitting between them. The germline V gene has CDR1 SGHRS and CDR2 YFSETQ.

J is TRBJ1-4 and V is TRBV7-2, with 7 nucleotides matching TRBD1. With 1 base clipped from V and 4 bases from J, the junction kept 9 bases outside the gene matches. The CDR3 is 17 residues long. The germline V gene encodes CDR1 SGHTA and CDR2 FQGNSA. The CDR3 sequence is CASSLDPRQGFNEKLFF. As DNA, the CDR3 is TGTGCCAGCAGCTTAGACCCCCGACAGGGTTTTAATGAAAAACTGTTTTTT.

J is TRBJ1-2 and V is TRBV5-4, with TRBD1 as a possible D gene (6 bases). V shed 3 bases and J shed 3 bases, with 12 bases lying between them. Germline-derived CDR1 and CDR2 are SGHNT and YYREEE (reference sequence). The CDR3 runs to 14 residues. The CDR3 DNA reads TGTGCCAGCAGCTCTGGGGGCAGGGACTATGGCTACACCTTC. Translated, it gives CASSSGGRDYGYTF. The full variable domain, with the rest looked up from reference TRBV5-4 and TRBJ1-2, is ETGVTQSPTHLIKTRGQQVTLRCSSQSGHNTVSWYQQALGQGPQFIFQYYREEENGRGNFPPRFSGLQFPNYSSELNVNALELDDSALYLCASSSGGRDYGYTFGSGTRLTVV.

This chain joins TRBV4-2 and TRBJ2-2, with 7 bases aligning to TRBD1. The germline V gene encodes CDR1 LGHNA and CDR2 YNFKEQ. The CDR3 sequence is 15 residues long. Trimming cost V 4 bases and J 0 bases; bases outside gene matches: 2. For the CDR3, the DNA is TGTGCCAGCAGCCCTGGGACAGCGAACACCGGGGAGCTGTTTTTT. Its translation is CASSPGTANTGELFF.

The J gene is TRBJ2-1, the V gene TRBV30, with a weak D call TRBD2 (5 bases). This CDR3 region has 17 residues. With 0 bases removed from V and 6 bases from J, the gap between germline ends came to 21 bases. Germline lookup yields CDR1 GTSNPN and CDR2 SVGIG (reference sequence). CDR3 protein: CAWSVAHGTGRGNEQFF. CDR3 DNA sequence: TGTGCCTGGAGTGTTGCCCACGGCACGGGCCGGGGCAATGAGCAGTTCTTC.

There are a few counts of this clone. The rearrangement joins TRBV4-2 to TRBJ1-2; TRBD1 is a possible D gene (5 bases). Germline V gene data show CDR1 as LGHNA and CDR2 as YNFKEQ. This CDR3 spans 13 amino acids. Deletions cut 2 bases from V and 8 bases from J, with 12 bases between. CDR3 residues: CASSQLGREGYTF. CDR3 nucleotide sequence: TGTGCCAGCAGCCAACTGGGCAGGGAAGGCTACACCTTC.

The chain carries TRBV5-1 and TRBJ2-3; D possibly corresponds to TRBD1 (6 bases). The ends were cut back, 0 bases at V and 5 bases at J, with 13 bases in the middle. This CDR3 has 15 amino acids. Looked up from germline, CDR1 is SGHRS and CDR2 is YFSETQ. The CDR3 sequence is CASSLDPGAGDTQYF. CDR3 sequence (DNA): TGCGCCAGCAGCTTGGATCCAGGGGCCGGAGATACGCAGTATTTT. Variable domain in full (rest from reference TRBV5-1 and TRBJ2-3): KAGVTQTPRYLIKTRGQQVTLSCSPISGHRSVSWYQQTPGQGLQFLFEYFSETQRNKGNFPGRFSGRQFSNSRSEMNVSTLELGDSALYLCASSLDPGAGDTQYFGPGTRLTVL.

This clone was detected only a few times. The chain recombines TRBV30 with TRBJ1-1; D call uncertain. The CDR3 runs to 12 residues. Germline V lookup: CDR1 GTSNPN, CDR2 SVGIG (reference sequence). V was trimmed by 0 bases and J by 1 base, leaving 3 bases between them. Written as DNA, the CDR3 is TGTGCCTGGAGTGTATGGAACACTGAAGCTTTCTTT. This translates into CAWSVWNTEAFF.

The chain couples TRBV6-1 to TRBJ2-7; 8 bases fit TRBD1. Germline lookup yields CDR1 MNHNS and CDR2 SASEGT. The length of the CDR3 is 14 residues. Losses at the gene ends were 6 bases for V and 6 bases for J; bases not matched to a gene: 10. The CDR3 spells CASSRDRLTFEQYF. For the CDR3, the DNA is TGTGCCAGCAGCCGGGACAGGTTGACGTTCGAGCAGTACTTC.

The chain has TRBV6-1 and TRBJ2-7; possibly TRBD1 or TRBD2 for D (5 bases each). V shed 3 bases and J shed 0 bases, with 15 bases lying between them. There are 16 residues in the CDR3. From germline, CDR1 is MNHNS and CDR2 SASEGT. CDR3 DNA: TGTGCCAGCAGTGATGTGAGGGGCCGAAGCTCCTACGAGCAGTACTTC. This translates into CASSDVRGRSSYEQYF.

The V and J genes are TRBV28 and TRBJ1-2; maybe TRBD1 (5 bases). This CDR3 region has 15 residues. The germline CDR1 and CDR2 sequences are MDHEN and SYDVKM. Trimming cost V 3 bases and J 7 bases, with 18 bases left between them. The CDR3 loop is CASSFGLGVGSGYTF. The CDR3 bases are TGTGCCAGCAGTTTTGGGTTAGGGGTCGGCAGTGGCTACACCTTC.

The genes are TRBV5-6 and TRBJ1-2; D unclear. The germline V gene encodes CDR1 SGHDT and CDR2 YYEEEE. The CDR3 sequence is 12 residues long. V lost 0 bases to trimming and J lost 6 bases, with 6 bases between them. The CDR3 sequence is CASSLGGDGYTF. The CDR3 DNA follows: TGTGCCAGCAGCTTGGGAGGCGATGGCTACACCTTC.

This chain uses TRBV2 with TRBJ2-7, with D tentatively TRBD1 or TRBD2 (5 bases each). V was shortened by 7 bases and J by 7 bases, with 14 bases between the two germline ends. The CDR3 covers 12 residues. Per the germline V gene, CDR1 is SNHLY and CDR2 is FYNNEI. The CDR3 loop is CASKGSGTEQYF. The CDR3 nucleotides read TGTGCCAGCAAAGGGTCCGGGACGGAGCAGTACTTC.

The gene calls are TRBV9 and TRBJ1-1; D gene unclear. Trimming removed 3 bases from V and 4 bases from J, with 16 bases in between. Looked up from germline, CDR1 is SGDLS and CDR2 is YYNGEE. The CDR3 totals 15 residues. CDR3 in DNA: TGTGCCAGCAGCGCAAGTAGGGCGGAGAGCACTGAAGCTTTCTTT. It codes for CASSASRAESTEAFF.

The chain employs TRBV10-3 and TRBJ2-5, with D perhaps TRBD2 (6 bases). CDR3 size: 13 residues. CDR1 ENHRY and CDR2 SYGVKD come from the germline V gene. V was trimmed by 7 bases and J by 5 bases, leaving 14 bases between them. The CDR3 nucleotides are TGTGCCATCAACGCGAGACTAGAGGAGACCCAGTACTTC. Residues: CAINARLEETQYF.